The rows below give T cell receptor beta chains drawn from one sample of a study of shared clonotypes between healthy human individuals. Data came from immunoSEQ multiplex PCR; TCRdb stores just in-frame clones and leaves some out. The sample holds about 960,000 clones; roughly 72% are singletons and the top ten take approximately 1.5%. Sequenced sample: memory CD4+ T cells sorted from blood. The receptors stem from a man younger than 30 in good health. CDR3s include the opening cysteine and the closing phenylalanine or tryptophan. Fields, in order: V gene, clone size, J gene, CDR3 length, CDR3 protein. Not every row has a clone size; where given, it reads once, few, many or a size class.

TRBV27	-	TRBJ2-2	19	CASSLFSYLGTGLGGELFF
TRBV18	-	TRBJ1-5	15	CASSPQGAVNQPQHF
TRBV18	-	TRBJ2-2	16	CASSPQLAGVTGELFF
TRBV28	-	TRBJ1-4	14	CASSNQGVYEKLFF
TRBV6-6	few	TRBJ2-7	13	CASSHTGTYEQYF
TRBV27	few	TRBJ2-3	12	CASRPTKDTQYF
TRBV11-3	-	TRBJ2-3	16	CASSPTPSGRADTQYF
TRBV10-3	-	TRBJ1-1	14	CAISVSGPNTEAFF
TRBV21-1	-	TRBJ2-3	16	CASSKILAGEPDTQYF
TRBV6-1	-	TRBJ2-5	16	CASSESFGAAGATQYF
TRBV5-1	-	TRBJ2-5	15	CASTLSGGLQETQYF
TRBV7-2	many	TRBJ1-2	16	CASSSSGTGMIYGYTF
TRBV19	-	TRBJ2-6	19	CASSIDLTEHLSGANVLTF
TRBV10-2	-	TRBJ2-1	12	CASIGPDAGQFF
TRBV5-1	-	TRBJ2-7	17	CASSLASGGSGGYEQYF
TRBV20-1	-	TRBJ2-3	11	CSATTGAGRDF
TRBV28	-	TRBJ1-1	14	CASKGPRGLTEAFF
TRBV15	-	TRBJ2-7	13	CATSASFSYEQYF
TRBV6-1	once	TRBJ1-2	15	CASTGTVRTRYGYTF
TRBV15	-	TRBJ1-1	14	CATSRDTGNTEAFF
TRBV5-4	-	TRBJ2-1	16	CASSYRTGSSYNEQFF
TRBV18	-	TRBJ1-5	12	CASSVQNQPQHF
TRBV7-2	-	TRBJ1-3	13	CASSLGLGNTIYF
TRBV7-2	-	TRBJ2-7	13	CASSLAWPYEQYF
TRBV5-8	-	TRBJ1-6	15	CASSWRQGAGSPLHF
TRBV28	-	TRBJ1-6	14	CASSLGSWGSPLHF
TRBV30	-	TRBJ1-1	13	CAWSVLYGEGAFF
TRBV7-9	-	TRBJ1-5	14	CASSLDRDHVPQHF
TRBV18	-	TRBJ2-2	19	CASSPFPAGGTSNTGELFF
TRBV19	-	TRBJ1-3	13	CATSWAGGNTIYF
TRBV6-6	-	TRBJ2-1	12	CASGGLLFAQFF
TRBV7-8	-	TRBJ1-5	15	CASSPAPGSNQPQHF
TRBV5-1	-	TRBJ1-5	13	CASSLGLDQPQHF
TRBV30	few	TRBJ1-5	13	CAWSGTGAQPQHF
TRBV10-3	once	TRBJ1-2	14	CAISERAGIEGYTF
TRBV5-1	-	TRBJ2-2	16	CASSLGTSGMIGELFF
TRBV19	-	TRBJ2-3	16	CASSNGLAGNTDTQYF
TRBV30	-	TRBJ1-1	12	CAWSVSTRGAFF
TRBV7-7	-	TRBJ2-1	13	CASSQLRANEQFF
TRBV5-4	once	TRBJ2-1	16	CASSPGLAGAENEQFF
TRBV7-2	-	TRBJ2-7	16	CASSLGDFRGFYEQYF
TRBV18	once	TRBJ1-1	15	CASSPSDSKNTEAFF
TRBV11-2	-	TRBJ2-1	12	CASSSSGIEQFF
TRBV5-4	once	TRBJ2-6	16	CASSWDRGPGANVLTF
TRBV30	-	TRBJ2-1	13	CAWSPGGSNEQFF
TRBV6-1	few	TRBJ1-6	13	CASLGQYNSPLHF
TRBV6-1	-	TRBJ1-2	15	CASSQGQILNYGYTF
TRBV19	many	TRBJ2-2	13	CASSKTNTGELFF
TRBV2	-	TRBJ1-3	15	CASSDRQGSGNTIYF
TRBV5-6	-	TRBJ2-1	16	CASTSGVMGSYNEQFF
TRBV6-5	-	TRBJ1-1	12	CASRSGYTEAFF
TRBV4-1	few	TRBJ2-3	18	CASSQEAFRGRGTDTQYF
TRBV4-3	-	TRBJ2-7	16	CASSQDFRAHSYEQYF
TRBV7-9	-	TRBJ1-2	13	CASSLDQDYGYTF